This is a list of T cell receptor beta chains from one sample in a study of cytomegalovirus exposure and HLA in healthy donors. TCRdb keeps only in-frame clones here, not all; method: immunoSEQ multiplex PCR. Found here are fewer than 250,000 clones, around 80% of them singletons; the top ten hold approximately 1.1%. The sample comprised PBMCs. The receptors stem from a woman aged 40 to 49 in good health and CMV-seronegative. The CDR3 runs from the conserved cysteine through the conserved F or W. D genes are given only for firm matches. Some rows mark clone size as missing; the rest say once, few, many or name a class of expanded clone.

clone_size	d_call	v_call	j_call	cdr3_aa	cdr3_nt
-	-	TRBV9	TRBJ1-1	CASSVEGRGNTEAFF	TGTGCCAGCAGCGTAGAAGGGAGAGGGAACACTGAAGCTTTCTTT
-	TRBD2	TRBV4-3	TRBJ2-1	CASSLSTLAGGRGNEQFF	TGCGCCAGCAGCCTCTCCACCCTAGCGGGTGGGAGGGGGAATGAGCAGTTCTTC
-	-	TRBV11-2	TRBJ2-7	CASSYGHNPYEQYF	TGTGCCAGCAGCTACGGACACAACCCCTACGAGCAGTACTTC
once	TRBD1	TRBV25-1	TRBJ2-7	CASSEVGQELAYEQYF	TGTGCCAGCAGTGAGGTAGGACAGGAGCTGGCCTACGAGCAGTACTTC
-	-	TRBV7-2	TRBJ2-3	CASSLYATGTFTDTQYF	TGTGCCAGCAGCCTTTACGCTACAGGAACCTTTACAGATACGCAGTATTTT
-	TRBD1	TRBV19	TRBJ1-1	CASSMQDRGNTEAFF	TGTGCCAGTAGTATGCAGGACAGGGGGAACACTGAAGCTTTCTTT
few	TRBD2	TRBV7-9	TRBJ2-1	CASSPGLAGGHEQFF	TGTGCCAGCAGCCCAGGACTAGCGGGAGGGCATGAGCAGTTCTTC
-	TRBD1	TRBV29-1	TRBJ1-1	CSGSGGETEAFF	TGCAGCGGCTCAGGGGGAGAGACTGAAGCTTTCTTT
once	TRBD2	TRBV2	TRBJ2-2	CATTGLPGTGELFF	TGTGCCACTACGGGACTACCAGGAACCGGGGAGCTGTTTTTT
-	-	TRBV27	TRBJ2-5	CASSLYRTARDDQYF	TGTGCCAGCAGTTTATACAGAACAGCAAGAGATGACCAGTACTTC
-	-	TRBV5-1	TRBJ2-2	CASSLGGFRAGELFF	TGCGCCAGCAGCTTGGGAGGGTTCCGGGCCGGGGAGCTGTTTTTT
once	-	TRBV19	TRBJ2-1	CASSIRVNEQFF	TGTGCCAGTAGTATACGAGTCAATGAGCAGTTCTTC
-	-	TRBV18	TRBJ1-2	CASSPLGGNYGYTF	TGTGCCAGCTCACCACTCGGGGGAAACTATGGCTACACCTTC
-	-	TRBV7-2	TRBJ1-4	CASSQTGTSNEKLFF	TGTGCCAGCAGCCAAACCGGGACAAGTAATGAAAAACTGTTTTTT
-	-	TRBV13	TRBJ2-5	CASSLGAGSGETQYF	TGTGCCAGCAGCTTAGGGGCGGGGTCGGGAGAGACCCAGTACTTC
-	-	TRBV7-2	TRBJ2-1	CASSSYGGDEQFF	TGTGCCAGCAGCTCTTACGGGGGAGATGAGCAGTTCTTC
-	-	TRBV7-3	TRBJ2-2	CASSSDTGELFF	TGTGCCAGCAGCTCTGACACCGGGGAGCTGTTTTTT
-	TRBD2	TRBV12-5	TRBJ2-3	CASGLTSGRATQYF	TGTGCTAGTGGTCTAACTAGCGGGAGGGCTACGCAGTATTTT
once	TRBD1	TRBV25-1	TRBJ2-1	CASSAWGQGNNEQFF	TGTGCCAGCAGTGCTTGGGGACAGGGGAACAATGAGCAGTTCTTC
-	TRBD2	TRBV4-3	TRBJ2-1	CASSQDPGTSAYNEQFF	TGCGCCAGCAGCCAAGATCCCGGGACTAGCGCATACAATGAGCAGTTCTTC
once	TRBD2	TRBV29-1	TRBJ2-2	CSVGLASGPGELFF	TGCAGCGTCGGACTAGCTTCGGGTCCCGGGGAGCTGTTTTTT
-	-	TRBV4-3	TRBJ2-3	CASSQGQRWDTQYF	TGCGCCAGCAGCCAAGGACAGCGTTGGGATACGCAGTATTTT
-	-	TRBV6-1	TRBJ2-1	CASRAGSLDEQFF	TGTGCCAGCAGGGCCGGGAGCCTGGATGAGCAGTTCTTC
-	-	TRBV23-1	TRBJ2-5	CASSQSGAGWQETQYF	TGCGCCAGCAGTCAATCGGGGGCAGGATGGCAAGAGACCCAGTACTTC
-	-	TRBV9	TRBJ2-2	CASSVVNGELFF	TGTGCCAGCAGCGTAGTTAACGGGGAGCTGTTTTTT
-	-	TRBV10-3	TRBJ2-3	CAISESDGEDTQYF	TGTGCCATCAGTGAGTCGGATGGAGAAGATACGCAGTATTTT
-	TRBD2	TRBV19	TRBJ2-2	CASSIQASGGTGELFF	TGTGCCAGTAGTATTCAGGCCAGCGGGGGGACCGGGGAGCTGTTTTTT
-	TRBD1	TRBV2	TRBJ2-7	CASARDRGRYEQYF	TGTGCCAGCGCGAGGGACAGGGGGCGGTACGAGCAGTACTTC
once	-	TRBV7-2	TRBJ1-5	CASSSRGHQPQHF	TGTGCCAGCAGCTCTCGAGGGCATCAGCCCCAGCATTTT
-	TRBD1	TRBV25-1	TRBJ1-2	CASTTGERSGYTF	TGTGCCAGCACGACAGGGGAACGGAGTGGCTACACCTTC
-	-	TRBV5-1	TRBJ1-1	CASSSRGSPTEAFF	TGCGCCAGCAGCTCACGGGGTTCGCCCACTGAAGCTTTCTTT
-	TRBD1	TRBV7-9	TRBJ1-5	CASSLGGQGPNQPQHF	TGTGCCAGCAGCTTAGGTGGACAGGGTCCCAATCAGCCCCAGCATTTT
-	TRBD1	TRBV27	TRBJ1-5	CASSLRQGADNQPQHF	TGTGCCAGCAGCCTCCGACAGGGGGCGGACAATCAGCCCCAGCATTTT